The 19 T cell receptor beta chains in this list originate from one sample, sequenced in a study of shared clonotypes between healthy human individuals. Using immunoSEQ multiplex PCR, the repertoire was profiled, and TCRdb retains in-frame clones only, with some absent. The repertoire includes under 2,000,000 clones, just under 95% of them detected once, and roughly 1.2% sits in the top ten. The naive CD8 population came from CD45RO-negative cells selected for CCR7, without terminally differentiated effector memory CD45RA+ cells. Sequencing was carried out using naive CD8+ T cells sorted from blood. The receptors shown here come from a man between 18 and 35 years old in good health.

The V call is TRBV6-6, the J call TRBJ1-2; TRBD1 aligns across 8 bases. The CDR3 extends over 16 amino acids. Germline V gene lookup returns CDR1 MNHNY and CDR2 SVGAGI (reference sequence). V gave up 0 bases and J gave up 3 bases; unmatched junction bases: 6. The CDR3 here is CASSYSWTGYDYGYTF. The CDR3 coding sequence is TGTGCCAGCAGTTACTCGTGGACAGGGTACGACTATGGCTACACCTTC.

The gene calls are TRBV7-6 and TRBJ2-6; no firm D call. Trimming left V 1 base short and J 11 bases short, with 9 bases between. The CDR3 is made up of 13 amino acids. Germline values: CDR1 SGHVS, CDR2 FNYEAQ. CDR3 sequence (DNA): TGTGCCAGCAGCTTAGATGGGGTTCACGTCCTGACTTTC. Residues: CASSLDGVHVLTF.

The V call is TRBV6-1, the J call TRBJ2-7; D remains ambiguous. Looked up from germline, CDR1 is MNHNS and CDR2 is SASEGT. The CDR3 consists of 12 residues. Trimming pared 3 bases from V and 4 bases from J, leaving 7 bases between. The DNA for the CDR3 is TGTGCCAGCAGTGATTACCTTTACGAGCAGTACTTC. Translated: CASSDYLYEQYF.

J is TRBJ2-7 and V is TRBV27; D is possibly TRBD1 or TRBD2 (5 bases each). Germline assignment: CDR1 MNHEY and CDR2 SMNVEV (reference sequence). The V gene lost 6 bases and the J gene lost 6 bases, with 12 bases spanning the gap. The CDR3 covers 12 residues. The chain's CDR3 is CASSHGTLEQYF. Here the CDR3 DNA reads TGTGCCAGCAGCCACGGGACGCTCGAGCAGTACTTC.

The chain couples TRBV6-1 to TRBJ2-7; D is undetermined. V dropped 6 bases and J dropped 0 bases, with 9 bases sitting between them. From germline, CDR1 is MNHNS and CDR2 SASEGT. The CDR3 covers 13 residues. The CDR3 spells CASSLTYSYEQYF. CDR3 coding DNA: TGTGCCAGCAGCTTGACTTACTCCTACGAGCAGTACTTC.

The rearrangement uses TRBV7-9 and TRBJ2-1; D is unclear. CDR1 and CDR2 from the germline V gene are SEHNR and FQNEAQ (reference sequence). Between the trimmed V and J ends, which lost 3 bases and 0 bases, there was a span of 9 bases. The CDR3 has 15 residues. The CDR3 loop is CASSFPLDSYNEQFF. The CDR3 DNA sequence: TGTGCCAGCAGCTTTCCCTTAGACTCCTACAATGAGCAGTTCTTC. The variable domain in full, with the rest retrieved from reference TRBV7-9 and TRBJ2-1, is DTGVSQNPRHKITKRGQNVTFRCDPISEHNRLYWYRQTLGQGPEFLTYFQNEAQLEKSRLLSDRFSAERPKGSFSTLEIQRTEQGDSAMYLCASSFPLDSYNEQFFGPGTRLTVL.

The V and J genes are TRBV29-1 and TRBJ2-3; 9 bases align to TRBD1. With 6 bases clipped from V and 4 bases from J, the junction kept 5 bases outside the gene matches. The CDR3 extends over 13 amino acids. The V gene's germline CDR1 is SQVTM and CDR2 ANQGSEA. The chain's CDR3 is CSVGQGSPDTQYF. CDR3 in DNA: TGCAGCGTGGGACAGGGAAGCCCAGATACGCAGTATTTT.

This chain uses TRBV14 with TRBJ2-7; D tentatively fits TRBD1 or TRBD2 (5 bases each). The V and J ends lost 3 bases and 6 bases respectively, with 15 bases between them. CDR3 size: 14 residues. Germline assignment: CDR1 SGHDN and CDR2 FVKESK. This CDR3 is CASSHLSNGGEQYF. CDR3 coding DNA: TGTGCCAGCAGCCACCTCTCGAATGGGGGCGAGCAGTACTTC.

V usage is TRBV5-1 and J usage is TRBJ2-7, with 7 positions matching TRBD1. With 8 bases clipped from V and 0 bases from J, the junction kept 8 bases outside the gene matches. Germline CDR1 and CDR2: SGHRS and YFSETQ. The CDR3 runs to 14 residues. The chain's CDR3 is CASGTGTVSYEQYF. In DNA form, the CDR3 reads TGCGCCAGTGGGACCGGGACAGTCTCCTACGAGCAGTACTTC.

CDR3 protein: CASSSNKGEQYF. CDR3 DNA sequence: TGTGCCAGCAGCTCCAACAAGGGGGAGCAGTACTTC. The chain combines TRBV13 with TRBJ2-7, with a possible D match to TRBD1 (5 bases). The germline gives CDR1 PRHDT, CDR2 FYEKMQ (reference sequence). With 4 bases removed from V and 7 bases from J, the gap between germline ends came to 11 bases. This CDR3 spans 12 amino acids.

The CDR3 is CASSTGSREQYF. As DNA, the CDR3 is TGTGCCAGTAGTACAGGGTCTCGAGAGCAGTACTTC. The chain carries TRBV19 and TRBJ2-7; possibly TRBD1 for D (5 bases). Germline CDR1 reads LNHDA; CDR2 reads SQIVND (reference sequence). The CDR3 contains 12 residues. Trimming stripped 4 bases from V and 7 bases from J, with 11 bases between.

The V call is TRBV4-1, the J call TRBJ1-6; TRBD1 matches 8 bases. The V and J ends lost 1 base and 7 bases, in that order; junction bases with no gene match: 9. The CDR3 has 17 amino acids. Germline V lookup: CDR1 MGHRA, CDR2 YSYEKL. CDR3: CASSQATAGTGNSPLHF. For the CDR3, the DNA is TGCGCCAGCAGCCAAGCTACAGCCGGGACAGGAAATTCACCCCTCCACTTT.

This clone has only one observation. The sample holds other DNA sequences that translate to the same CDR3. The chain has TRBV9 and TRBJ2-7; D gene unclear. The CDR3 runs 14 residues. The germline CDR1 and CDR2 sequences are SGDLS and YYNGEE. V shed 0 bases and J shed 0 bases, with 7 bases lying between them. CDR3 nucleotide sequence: TGTGCCAGCAGCGTAGGTGGATACTCCTACGAGCAGTACTTC. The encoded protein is CASSVGGYSYEQYF.

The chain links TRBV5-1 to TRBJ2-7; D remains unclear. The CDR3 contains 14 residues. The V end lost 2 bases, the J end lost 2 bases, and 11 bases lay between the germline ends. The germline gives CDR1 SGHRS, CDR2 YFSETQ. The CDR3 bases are TGCGCCAGCAGCTTAGCCAACCCGGCCTACGAGCAGTACTTC. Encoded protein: CASSLANPAYEQYF.

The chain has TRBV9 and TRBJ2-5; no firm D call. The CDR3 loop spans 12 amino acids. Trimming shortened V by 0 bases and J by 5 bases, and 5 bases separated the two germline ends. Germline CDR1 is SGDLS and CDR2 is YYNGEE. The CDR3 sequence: CASSVDAETQYF. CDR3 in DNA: TGTGCCAGCAGCGTAGATGCCGAGACCCAGTACTTC.

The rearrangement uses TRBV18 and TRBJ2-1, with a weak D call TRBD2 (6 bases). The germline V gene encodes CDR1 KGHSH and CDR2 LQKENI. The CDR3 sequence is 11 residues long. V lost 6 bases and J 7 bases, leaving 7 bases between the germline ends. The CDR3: CASSEGNEQFF. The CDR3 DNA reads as TGTGCCAGCTCGGAGGGGAATGAGCAGTTCTTC.

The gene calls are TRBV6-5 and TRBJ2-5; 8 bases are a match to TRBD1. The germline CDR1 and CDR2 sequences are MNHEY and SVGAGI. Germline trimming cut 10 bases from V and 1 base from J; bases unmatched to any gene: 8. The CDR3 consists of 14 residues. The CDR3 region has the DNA TGTGCCAATGGCCGACAGGGGACCCAAGAGACCCAGTACTTC. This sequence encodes CANGRQGTQETQYF.

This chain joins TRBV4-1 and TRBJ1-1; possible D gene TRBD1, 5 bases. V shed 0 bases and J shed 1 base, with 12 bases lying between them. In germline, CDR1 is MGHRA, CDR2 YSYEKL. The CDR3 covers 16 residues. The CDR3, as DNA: TGCGCCAGCAGCCAAGAGGGTGCAGGGCCGAACACTGAAGCTTTCTTT. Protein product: CASSQEGAGPNTEAFF.

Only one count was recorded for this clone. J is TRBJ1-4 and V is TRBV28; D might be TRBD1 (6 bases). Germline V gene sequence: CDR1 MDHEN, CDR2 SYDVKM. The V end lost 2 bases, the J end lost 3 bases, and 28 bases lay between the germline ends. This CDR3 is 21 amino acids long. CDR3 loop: CASSLMPPQGFQYMANEKLFF. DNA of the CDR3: TGTGCCAGCAGTTTAATGCCCCCCCAGGGGTTTCAATATATGGCTAATGAAAAACTGTTTTTT.